Presented here are 18 T cell receptor beta chains from one specimen sequenced in a study of blood T cell repertoires in COVID-19 (dated by TCRdb to the early 2020s). Library preparation was by the immunoSEQ multiplex PCR assay. As stored in TCRdb, this immuneACCESS dataset retains in-frame rearrangements with V and J assigned. A fraction of the clones does not appear; measured against another copy, unresolved V genes explain less than half of the discrepancy, and the remainder lacks a known reason. The sample records tens of thousands of clones, 80% to 90% of which are singletons. Jointly, the top ten make up around 1.6% of the sample. Sequencing was done on a sample of peripheral blood. These receptors originate from a man aged 55 to 70 with acute or convalescent COVID-19.

The genes are TRBV6-1 and TRBJ1-5; D uncertain. Germline assignment: CDR1 MNHNS and CDR2 SASEGT. CDR3 length equals 13 residues. Trimming removed 3 bases from V and 3 bases from J, with 6 bases in between. The CDR3, as DNA: TGTGCCAGCAGTGAGAGTGACAATCAGCCCCAGCATTTT. Its protein product is CASSESDNQPQHF.

The CDR3 here is CASSLRGTDTQYF. For the CDR3, the DNA is TGTGCCAGCAGCTTGCGGGGGACAGATACGCAGTATTTT. The chain combines TRBV5-6 with TRBJ2-3; tentatively, D is TRBD2 (6 bases). Between the trimmed V and J ends, which lost 1 base and 3 bases, there was a span of 6 bases. CDR3 length equals 13 residues. Looked up from germline, CDR1 is SGHDT and CDR2 is YYEEEE. The full variable domain, rest sourced from reference TRBV5-6 and TRBJ2-3, is DAGVTQSPTHLIKTRGQQVTLRCSPKSGHDTVSWYQQALGQGPQFIFQYYEEEERQRGNFPDRFSGHQFPNYSSELNVNALLLGDSALYLCASSLRGTDTQYFGPGTRLTVL.

This chain links TRBV18 with TRBJ1-2; D not certain. Per germline, CDR1 KGHSH and CDR2 LQKENI. This CDR3 region has 14 residues. V was cut by 3 bases and J by 2 bases, with 10 bases left in between. CDR3 sequence reads: CASSPPGGNYGYTF. CDR3 coding DNA: TGTGCCAGCTCACCCCCCGGCGGGAACTATGGCTACACCTTC.

This clone was observed once. J is TRBJ1-2 and V is TRBV5-4; the D gene is possibly TRBD1 (6 bases). CDR1 is SGHNT and CDR2 is YYREEE in the germline V gene (reference sequence). The CDR3 has 16 amino acids. Trimming removed 0 bases from V and 4 bases from J, with 16 bases in between. The CDR3 sequence: CASSLGTQGTIYGYTF. CDR3 bases: TGTGCCAGCAGCTTGGGTACCCAGGGGACTATCTATGGCTACACCTTC.

This clone came up a few times. The chain combines TRBV6-6 with TRBJ2-3, with TRBD2 matching 9 bases. From germline, CDR1 is MNHNY and CDR2 SVGAGI (reference sequence). J lost 2 bases, V lost 4 bases, and 4 bases had no gene match. The CDR3 consists of 15 residues. The chain's CDR3 is CASSWRGGLTDTQYF. CDR3 coding DNA: TGTGCCAGCAGTTGGCGGGGGGGCCTCACAGATACGCAGTATTTT.

The chain links TRBV7-9 to TRBJ2-3; TRBD2 matches 10 bases. The CDR3 has 16 residues. Germline lookup yields CDR1 SEHNR and CDR2 FQNEAQ (reference sequence). V was pared by 4 bases and J by 4 bases, with 8 bases of the junction left unmatched. In DNA form, the CDR3 reads TGTGCCAGCAGCTCCTTAAGCAGCGGGGGGGCAGATACGCAGTATTTT. It yields the protein CASSSLSSGGADTQYF.

The chain employs TRBV2 and TRBJ1-1, with TRBD1 identical over 7 bases. The germline V gene has CDR1 SNHLY and CDR2 FYNNEI. The CDR3 length is 14 residues. With 5 bases clipped from V and 1 base from J, the junction kept 4 bases outside the gene matches. CDR3 protein: CASSSRTGNTEAFF. Here the CDR3 DNA reads TGTGCCAGCAGTTCCAGGACAGGGAACACTGAAGCTTTCTTT.

The chain is built from TRBV30 and TRBJ1-1; the D gene is possibly TRBD1 (5 bases). Germline CDR1 GTSNPN, CDR2 SVGIG (reference sequence). V dropped 0 bases and J dropped 7 bases, with 12 bases sitting between them. This CDR3 has 13 residues. The CDR3 is CAWSVRGPGEAFF. The CDR3 nucleotides read TGTGCCTGGAGTGTAAGGGGTCCCGGTGAAGCTTTCTTT.

The chain has TRBV20-1 and TRBJ1-1; D ambiguous. CDR3 length: 11 amino acids. V lost 4 bases and J lost 7, with 10 bases in between. CDR1 DFQATT and CDR2 SNEGSKA come from the germline V gene (reference sequence). Written as DNA, the CDR3 is TGCAGTGCTATGTCCTCGTATGAAGCTTTCTTT. It translates to CSAMSSYEAFF.

This chain connects TRBV5-1 to TRBJ1-1; 7 bases align to TRBD1. CDR1 and CDR2 from the germline V gene are SGHRS and YFSETQ. CDR3 size: 15 residues. J was trimmed by 1 base and V by 4 bases; bases with no gene match: 7. The DNA for the CDR3 is TGCGCCAGCAGCCGGATACAGGGGAGGAACACTGAAGCTTTCTTT. Amino acids: CASSRIQGRNTEAFF.

This chain connects TRBV19 to TRBJ1-2; 7 bases are a match to TRBD1. Germline loops: CDR1 LNHDA, CDR2 SQIVND (reference sequence). V trimming: 0 bases; J trimming: 8 bases; junction bases outside the gene matches: 12. The CDR3 is made up of 16 amino acids. The CDR3 reads CASSIDPGATGKGYTF. DNA for the CDR3: TGTGCCAGTAGTATAGATCCCGGAGCGACAGGGAAGGGCTACACCTTC.

The V and J genes are TRBV20-1 and TRBJ1-5, with 9 bases lining up with TRBD1. Germline lookup yields CDR1 DFQATT and CDR2 SNEGSKA (reference sequence). Unmatched junction bases numbered 9, after V lost 3 bases and J lost 6 bases. The CDR3 runs 15 residues. CDR3 sequence: CSASRKGQGGQPQHF. CDR3 DNA sequence: TGCAGTGCTAGTCGGAAGGGACAGGGAGGTCAGCCCCAGCATTTT.

The gene calls are TRBV19 and TRBJ1-5; the match to TRBD1 covers 9 bases. Germline CDR1 reads LNHDA; CDR2 reads SQIVND (reference sequence). Trimming took 6 bases from V and 5 from J; bases not matched to a gene: 2. The CDR3 consists of 13 residues. CDR3: CASSDRGDQPQHF. The CDR3 region has the DNA TGTGCCAGTAGCGACAGGGGGGATCAGCCCCAGCATTTT.

This clone was seen once. This sequence joins TRBV12-3 or TRBV12-4 and TRBJ1-2; TRBD1 matches 10 bases. The ends lost 6 bases at V and 7 bases at J; junction bases unmatched: 5. The CDR3 is made up of 13 amino acids. The CDR3 DNA follows: TGTGCCAGCAGGACAGGGGGCGCGGGTGGCTACACCTTC. It codes for CASRTGGAGGYTF.

The V call is TRBV5-4, the J call TRBJ2-7, with 10 bases lining up with TRBD1. J gave up 6 bases and V 0 bases, and 3 bases lay outside the gene matches. This CDR3 is built from 14 residues. In germline, CDR1 is SGHNT, CDR2 YYREEE (reference sequence). The CDR3 DNA sequence: TGTGCCAGCAGCTTGGGACAGGGGGCGCCCGAGCAGTACTTC. Translating gives CASSLGQGAPEQYF.

This chain links TRBV5-1 with TRBJ1-6, with 7 nucleotides matching TRBD1. V gave up 4 bases and J gave up 8 bases; unmatched junction bases: 3. Germline V gene lookup returns CDR1 SGHRS and CDR2 YFSETQ. The CDR3 spans 13 residues. This CDR3 is CASSPTGDSPLHF. CDR3 sequence (DNA): TGCGCCAGCAGCCCCACAGGGGATTCACCCCTCCACTTT.

Points on this clone: One end of the junction is discordant with germline, which a read error may explain. CDR3 sequence: CASSIDSGTGETLDF. Written as DNA, the CDR3 is TGTGCCAGTAGTATAGATTCCGGGACAGGGGAAACATTGGATTTT. This chain links TRBV19 with TRBJ2-3, with TRBD1 matching over 10 bases. The CDR3 is 15 amino acids. The germline V gene encodes CDR1 LNHDA and CDR2 SQIVND (reference sequence).

The chain is built from TRBV10-3 and TRBJ2-2, with 7 nucleotides matching TRBD2. Trimming at V came to 5 bases and at J to 3 bases, leaving 3 bases not matched to a gene. Germline values: CDR1 ENHRY, CDR2 SYGVKD. The CDR3 extends over 14 amino acids. CDR3 amino acids: CAISSGDDTGELFF. DNA for the CDR3: TGTGCCATCAGTAGCGGGGATGACACCGGGGAGCTGTTTTTT.